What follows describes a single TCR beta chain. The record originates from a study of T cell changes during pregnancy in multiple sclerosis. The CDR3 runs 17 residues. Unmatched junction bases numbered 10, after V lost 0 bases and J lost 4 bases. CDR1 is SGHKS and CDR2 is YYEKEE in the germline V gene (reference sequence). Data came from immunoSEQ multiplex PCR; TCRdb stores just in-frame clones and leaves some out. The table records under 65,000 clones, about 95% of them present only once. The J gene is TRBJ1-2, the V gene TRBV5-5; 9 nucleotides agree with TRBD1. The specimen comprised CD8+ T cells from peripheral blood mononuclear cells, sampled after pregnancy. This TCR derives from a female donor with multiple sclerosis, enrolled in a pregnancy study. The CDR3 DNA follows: TGTGCCAGCAGCTTGGAGGGACAGGGTATAGGAGGCTATGGCTACACCTTC. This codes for CASSLEGQGIGGYGYTF.